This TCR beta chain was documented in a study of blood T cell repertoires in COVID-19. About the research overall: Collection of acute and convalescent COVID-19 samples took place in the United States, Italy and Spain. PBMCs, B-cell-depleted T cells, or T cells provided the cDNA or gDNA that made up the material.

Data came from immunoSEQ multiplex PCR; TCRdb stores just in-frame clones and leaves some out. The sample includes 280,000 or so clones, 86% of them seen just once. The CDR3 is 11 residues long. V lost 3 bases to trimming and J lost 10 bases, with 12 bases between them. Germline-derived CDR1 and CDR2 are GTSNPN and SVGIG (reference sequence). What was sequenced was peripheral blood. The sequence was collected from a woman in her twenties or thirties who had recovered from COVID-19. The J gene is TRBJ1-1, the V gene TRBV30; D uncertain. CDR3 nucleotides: TGTGCCTGGAGAAGGGAGGGATTAGCTTTCTTT. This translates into CAWRREGLAFF.